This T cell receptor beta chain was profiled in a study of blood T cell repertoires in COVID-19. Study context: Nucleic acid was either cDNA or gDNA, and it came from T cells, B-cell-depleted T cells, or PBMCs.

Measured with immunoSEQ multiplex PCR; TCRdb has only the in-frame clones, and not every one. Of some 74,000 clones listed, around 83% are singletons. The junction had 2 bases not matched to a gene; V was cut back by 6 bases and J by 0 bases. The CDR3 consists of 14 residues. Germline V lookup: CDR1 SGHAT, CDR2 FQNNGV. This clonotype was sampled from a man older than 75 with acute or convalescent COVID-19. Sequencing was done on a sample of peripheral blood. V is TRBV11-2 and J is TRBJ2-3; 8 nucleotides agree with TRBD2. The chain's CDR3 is CASRRGASTDTQYF. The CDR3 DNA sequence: TGTGCCAGCAGGCGGGGGGCTAGCACAGATACGCAGTATTTT.